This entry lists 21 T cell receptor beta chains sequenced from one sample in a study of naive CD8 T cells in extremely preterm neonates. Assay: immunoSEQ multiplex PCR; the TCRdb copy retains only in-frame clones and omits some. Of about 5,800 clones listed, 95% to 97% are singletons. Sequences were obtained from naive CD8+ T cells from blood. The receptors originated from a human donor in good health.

CDR3 amino acids: CASSSQGYEQFF. The CDR3, as DNA: TGTGCCAGCAGCTCTCAGGGCTATGAGCAGTTCTTC. This chain uses TRBV5-6 with TRBJ2-1; D possibly corresponds to TRBD1 (5 bases). CDR1 is SGHDT and CDR2 is YYEEEE in the germline V gene. The CDR3 runs to 12 residues. Trimming stripped 3 bases from V and 8 bases from J, with 9 bases between.

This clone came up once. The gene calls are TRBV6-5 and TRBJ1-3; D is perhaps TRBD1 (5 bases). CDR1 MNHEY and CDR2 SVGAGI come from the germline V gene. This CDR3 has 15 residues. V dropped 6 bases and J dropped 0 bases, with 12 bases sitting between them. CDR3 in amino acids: CASRLTGSSGNTIYF. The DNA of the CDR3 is TGTGCCAGCAGATTAACAGGAAGCTCTGGAAACACCATATATTTT.

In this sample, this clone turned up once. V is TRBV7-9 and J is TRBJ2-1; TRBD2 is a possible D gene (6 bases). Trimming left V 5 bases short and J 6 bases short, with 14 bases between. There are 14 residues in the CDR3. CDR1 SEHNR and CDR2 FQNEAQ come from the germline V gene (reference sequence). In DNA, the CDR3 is TGTGCCAGCAGCCCCCTAAGGCGGGGCAATGAGCAGTTCTTC. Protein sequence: CASSPLRRGNEQFF.

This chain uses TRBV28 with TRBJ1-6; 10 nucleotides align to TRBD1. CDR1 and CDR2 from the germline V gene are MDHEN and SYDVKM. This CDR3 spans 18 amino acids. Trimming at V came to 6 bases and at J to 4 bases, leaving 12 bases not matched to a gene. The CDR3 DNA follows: TGTGCCAGCAGCGACAGGGGGCGCGGGTCCCAATATAATTCACCCCTCCACTTT. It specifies CASSDRGRGSQYNSPLHF.

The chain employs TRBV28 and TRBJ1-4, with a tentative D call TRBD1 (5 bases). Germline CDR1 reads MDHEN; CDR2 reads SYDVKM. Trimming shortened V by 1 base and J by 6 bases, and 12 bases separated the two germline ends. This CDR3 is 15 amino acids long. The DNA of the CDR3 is TGTGCCAGCAGTTTATTGGGGGGGGTATATGAAAAACTGTTTTTT. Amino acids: CASSLLGGVYEKLFF. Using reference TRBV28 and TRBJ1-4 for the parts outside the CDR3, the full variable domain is DVKVTQSSRYLVKRTGEKVFLECVQDMDHENMFWYRQDPGLGLRLIYFSYDVKMKEKGDIPEGYSVSREKKERFSLILESASTNQTSMYLCASSLLGGVYEKLFFGSGTQLSVL.

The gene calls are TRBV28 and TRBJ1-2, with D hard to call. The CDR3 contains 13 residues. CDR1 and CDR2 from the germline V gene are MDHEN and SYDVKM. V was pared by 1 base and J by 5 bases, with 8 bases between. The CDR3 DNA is TGTGCCAGCAGTTTATTACAGCCTTATGGCTACACCTTC. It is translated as CASSLLQPYGYTF.

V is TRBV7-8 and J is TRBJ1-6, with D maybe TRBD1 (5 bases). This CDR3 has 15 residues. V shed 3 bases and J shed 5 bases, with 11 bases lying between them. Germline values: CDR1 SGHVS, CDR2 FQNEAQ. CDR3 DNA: TGTGCCAGCAGCTTGTGGGGACTTAATAATTCACCCCTCCACTTT. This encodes CASSLWGLNNSPLHF.

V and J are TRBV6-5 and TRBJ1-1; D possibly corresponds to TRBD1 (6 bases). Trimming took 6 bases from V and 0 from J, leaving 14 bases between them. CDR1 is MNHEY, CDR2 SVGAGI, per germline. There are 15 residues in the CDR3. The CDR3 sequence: CASSLLTGMNTEAFF. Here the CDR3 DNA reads TGTGCCAGCAGCCTTCTGACAGGCATGAACACTGAAGCTTTCTTT.

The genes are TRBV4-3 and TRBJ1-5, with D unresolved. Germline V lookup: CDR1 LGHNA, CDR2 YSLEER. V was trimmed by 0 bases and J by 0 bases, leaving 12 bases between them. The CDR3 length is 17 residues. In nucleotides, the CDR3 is TGCGCCAGCAGCCAAGACTTAGTGGGAGGTAGCAATCAGCCCCAGCATTTT. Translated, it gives CASSQDLVGGSNQPQHF.

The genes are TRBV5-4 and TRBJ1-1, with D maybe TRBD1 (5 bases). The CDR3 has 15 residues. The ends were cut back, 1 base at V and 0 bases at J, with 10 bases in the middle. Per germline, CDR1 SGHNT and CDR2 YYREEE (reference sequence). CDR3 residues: CASSLIGEMNTEAFF. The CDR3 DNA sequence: TGTGCCAGCAGCTTGATAGGGGAAATGAACACTGAAGCTTTCTTT.

In DNA, the CDR3 is TGTGCCAGCAGTTTACGGACAGGGAATAACTATGGCTACACCTTC. Translated: CASSLRTGNNYGYTF. V is TRBV6-6 and J is TRBJ1-2; 8 nucleotides agree with TRBD1. The CDR3 has 15 residues. V was pared by 4 bases and J by 1 base, with 5 bases of the junction left unmatched. The germline V gene encodes CDR1 MNHNY and CDR2 SVGAGI (reference sequence).

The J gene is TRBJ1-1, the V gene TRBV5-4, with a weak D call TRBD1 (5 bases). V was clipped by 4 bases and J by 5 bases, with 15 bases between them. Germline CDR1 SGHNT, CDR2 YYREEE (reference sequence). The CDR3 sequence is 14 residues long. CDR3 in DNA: TGTGCCAGCAGCATTTTGGGGGGAGGGACTGAAGCTTTCTTT. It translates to CASSILGGGTEAFF.

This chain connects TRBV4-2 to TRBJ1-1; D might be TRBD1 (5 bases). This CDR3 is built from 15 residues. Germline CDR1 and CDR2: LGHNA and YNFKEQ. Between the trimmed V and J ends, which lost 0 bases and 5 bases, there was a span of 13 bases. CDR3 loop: CASSQEMGRGTEAFF. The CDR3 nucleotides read TGTGCCAGCAGCCAAGAAATGGGGCGCGGAACTGAAGCTTTCTTT.

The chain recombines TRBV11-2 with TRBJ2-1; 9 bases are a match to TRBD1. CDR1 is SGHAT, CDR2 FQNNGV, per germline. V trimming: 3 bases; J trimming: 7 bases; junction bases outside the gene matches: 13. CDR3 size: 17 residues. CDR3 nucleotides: TGTGCCAGCAGCTTGTGGTACCCCCGGGACAGGGTGAATGAGCAGTTCTTC. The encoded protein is CASSLWYPRDRVNEQFF.

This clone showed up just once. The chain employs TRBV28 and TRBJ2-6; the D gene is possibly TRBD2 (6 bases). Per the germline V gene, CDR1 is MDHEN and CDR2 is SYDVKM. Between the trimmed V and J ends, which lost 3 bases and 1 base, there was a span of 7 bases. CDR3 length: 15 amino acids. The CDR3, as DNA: TGTGCCAGCAGTTTTCGGGGGTCTGGGGCCAACGTCCTGACTTTC. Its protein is CASSFRGSGANVLTF.

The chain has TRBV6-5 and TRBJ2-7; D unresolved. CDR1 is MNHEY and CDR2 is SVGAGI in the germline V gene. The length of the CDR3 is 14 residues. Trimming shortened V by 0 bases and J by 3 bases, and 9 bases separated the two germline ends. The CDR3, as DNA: TGTGCCAGCAGTTACTCGAGCCTATACTACGAGCAGTACTTC. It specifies CASSYSSLYYEQYF.

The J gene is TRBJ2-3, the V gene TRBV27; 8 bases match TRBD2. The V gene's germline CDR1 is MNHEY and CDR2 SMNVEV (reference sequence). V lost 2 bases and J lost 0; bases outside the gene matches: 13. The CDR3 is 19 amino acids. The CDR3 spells CASSLSVAGGPGSTDTQYF. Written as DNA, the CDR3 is TGTGCCAGCAGTTTAAGCGTTGCGGGGGGCCCGGGGAGCACAGATACGCAGTATTTT.

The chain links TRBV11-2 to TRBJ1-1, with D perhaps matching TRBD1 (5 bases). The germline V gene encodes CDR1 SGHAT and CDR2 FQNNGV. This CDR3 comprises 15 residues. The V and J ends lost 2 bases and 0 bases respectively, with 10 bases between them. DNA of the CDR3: TGTGCCAGCAGCTTATGGAGACAGCTGAACACTGAAGCTTTCTTT. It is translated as CASSLWRQLNTEAFF.

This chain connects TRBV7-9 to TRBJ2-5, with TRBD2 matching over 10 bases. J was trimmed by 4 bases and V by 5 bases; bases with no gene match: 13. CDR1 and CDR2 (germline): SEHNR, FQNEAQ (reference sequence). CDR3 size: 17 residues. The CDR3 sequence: CASSLRGTSGGGETQYF. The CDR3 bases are TGTGCCAGCAGCCTTAGAGGCACGAGCGGGGGGGGAGAGACCCAGTACTTC. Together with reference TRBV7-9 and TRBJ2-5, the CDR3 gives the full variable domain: DTGVSQNPRHKITKRGQNVTFRCDPISEHNRLYWYRQTLGQGPEFLTYFQNEAQLEKSRLLSDRFSAERPKGSFSTLEIQRTEQGDSAMYLCASSLRGTSGGGETQYFGPGTRLLVL.

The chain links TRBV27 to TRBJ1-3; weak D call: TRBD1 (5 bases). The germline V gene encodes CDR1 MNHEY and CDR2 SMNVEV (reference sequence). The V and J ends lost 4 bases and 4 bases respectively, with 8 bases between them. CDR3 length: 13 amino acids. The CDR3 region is CASSWGVGNTIYF. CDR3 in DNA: TGTGCCAGCAGTTGGGGGGTAGGAAACACCATATATTTT.

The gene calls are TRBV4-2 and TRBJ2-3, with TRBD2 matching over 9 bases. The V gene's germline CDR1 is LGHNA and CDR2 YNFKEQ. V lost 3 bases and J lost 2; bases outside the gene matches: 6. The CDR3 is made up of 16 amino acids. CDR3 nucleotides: TGTGCCAGCAGCCAGGACCAGCGGGGGGCCACAGATACGCAGTATTTT. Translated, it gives CASSQDQRGATDTQYF.